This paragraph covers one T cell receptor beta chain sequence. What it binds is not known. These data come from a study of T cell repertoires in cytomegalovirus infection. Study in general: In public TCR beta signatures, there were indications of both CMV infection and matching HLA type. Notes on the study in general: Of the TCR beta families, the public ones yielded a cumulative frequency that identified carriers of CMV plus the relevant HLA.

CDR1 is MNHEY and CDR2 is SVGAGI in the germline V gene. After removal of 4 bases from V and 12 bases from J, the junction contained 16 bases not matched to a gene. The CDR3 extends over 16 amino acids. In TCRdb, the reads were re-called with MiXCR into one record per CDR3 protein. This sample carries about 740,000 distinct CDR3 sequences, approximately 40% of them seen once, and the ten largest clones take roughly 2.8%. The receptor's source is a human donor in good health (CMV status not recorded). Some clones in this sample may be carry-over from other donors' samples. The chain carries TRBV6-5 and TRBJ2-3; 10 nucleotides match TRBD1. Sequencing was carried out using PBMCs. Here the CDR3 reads CASSFRGQGGGLPQYF. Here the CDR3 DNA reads TGTGCCAGCAGTTTCCGAGGACAGGGGGGGGGTCTGCCACAGTATTTT.